This TCR beta chain is drawn from a study of cytomegalovirus exposure and HLA in healthy donors. Study-wide results and limits: The investigators catalogued 150 to 200 TCR beta chains as cytomegalovirus-associated. It was confirmed in vitro that a few of the CMV-associated chains were specific for CMV antigens. High sensitivity and specificity were reportedly achieved when the classifier diagnosed cytomegalovirus status. Subsequent analysis of the 100 to 150 validation repertoires found a tendency for first-cohort TCR clusters to co-occur.

This CDR3 spans 14 amino acids. Per germline, CDR1 SQVTM and CDR2 ANQGSEA. V was pared by 4 bases and J by 4 bases, with 16 bases between. Using immunoSEQ multiplex PCR, the repertoire was profiled, and TCRdb retains in-frame clones only, with some absent. Found here are approximately 260,000 clones, around 88% of them singletons; the top ten hold 0.95% to 1.5%. Turning to this clone: Its target is unknown.

The specimen was PBMCs. The chain couples TRBV29-1 to TRBJ1-1; weak D call: TRBD1 (5 bases). This clonotype originated in a woman in her twenties or thirties in good health and CMV-seropositive. CDR3 loop: CSVVAAAGGTEAFF. The CDR3 nucleotides are TGCAGCGTTGTTGCGGCGGCGGGGGGCACTGAAGCTTTCTTT.